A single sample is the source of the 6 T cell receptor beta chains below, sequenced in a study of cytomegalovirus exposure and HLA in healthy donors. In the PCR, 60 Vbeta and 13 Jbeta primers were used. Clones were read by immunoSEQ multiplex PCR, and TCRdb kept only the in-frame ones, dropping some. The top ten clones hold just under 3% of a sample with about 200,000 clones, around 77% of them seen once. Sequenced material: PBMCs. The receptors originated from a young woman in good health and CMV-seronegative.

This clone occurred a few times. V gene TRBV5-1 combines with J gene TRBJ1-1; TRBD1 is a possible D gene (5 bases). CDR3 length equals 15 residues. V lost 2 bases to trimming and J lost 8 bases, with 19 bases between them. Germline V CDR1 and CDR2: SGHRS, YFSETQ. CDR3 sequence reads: CASSFGLGVTQEAFF. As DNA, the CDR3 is TGCGCCAGCAGCTTCGGTTTAGGGGTCACCCAGGAAGCTTTCTTT.

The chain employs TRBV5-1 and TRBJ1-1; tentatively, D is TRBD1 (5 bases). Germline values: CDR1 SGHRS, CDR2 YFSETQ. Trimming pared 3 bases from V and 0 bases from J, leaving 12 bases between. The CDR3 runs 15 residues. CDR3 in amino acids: CASSWGLGVNTEAFF. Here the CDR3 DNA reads TGCGCCAGCAGCTGGGGACTAGGGGTGAACACTGAAGCTTTCTTT.

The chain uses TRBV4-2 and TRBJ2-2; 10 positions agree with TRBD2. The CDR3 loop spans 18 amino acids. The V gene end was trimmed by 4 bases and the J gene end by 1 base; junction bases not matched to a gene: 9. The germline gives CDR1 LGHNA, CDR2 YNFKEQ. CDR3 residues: CASSLNVLAGLNTGELFF. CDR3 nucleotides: TGTGCCAGCAGCCTCAACGTACTAGCGGGATTGAACACCGGGGAGCTGTTTTTT.

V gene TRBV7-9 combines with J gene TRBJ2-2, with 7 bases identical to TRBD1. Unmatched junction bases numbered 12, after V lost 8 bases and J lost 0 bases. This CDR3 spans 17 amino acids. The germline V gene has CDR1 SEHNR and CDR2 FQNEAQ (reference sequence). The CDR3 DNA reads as TGTGCCAGCGCAAGCGACCGAGGGGGCCCGAACACCGGGGAGCTGTTTTTT. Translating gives CASASDRGGPNTGELFF.

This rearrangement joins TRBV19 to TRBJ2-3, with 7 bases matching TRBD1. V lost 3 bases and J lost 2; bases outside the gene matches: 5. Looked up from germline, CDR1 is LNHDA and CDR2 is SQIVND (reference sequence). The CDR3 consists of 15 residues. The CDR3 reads CASSISRGFTDTQYF. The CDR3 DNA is TGTGCCAGTAGTATCTCCAGGGGGTTCACAGATACGCAGTATTTT.

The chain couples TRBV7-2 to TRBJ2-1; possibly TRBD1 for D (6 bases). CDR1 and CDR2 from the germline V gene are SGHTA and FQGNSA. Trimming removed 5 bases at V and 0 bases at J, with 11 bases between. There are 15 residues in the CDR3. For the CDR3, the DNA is TGTGCCAGCAGCACAGGGTTCAGCTCCTACAATGAGCAGTTCTTC. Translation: CASSTGFSSYNEQFF.